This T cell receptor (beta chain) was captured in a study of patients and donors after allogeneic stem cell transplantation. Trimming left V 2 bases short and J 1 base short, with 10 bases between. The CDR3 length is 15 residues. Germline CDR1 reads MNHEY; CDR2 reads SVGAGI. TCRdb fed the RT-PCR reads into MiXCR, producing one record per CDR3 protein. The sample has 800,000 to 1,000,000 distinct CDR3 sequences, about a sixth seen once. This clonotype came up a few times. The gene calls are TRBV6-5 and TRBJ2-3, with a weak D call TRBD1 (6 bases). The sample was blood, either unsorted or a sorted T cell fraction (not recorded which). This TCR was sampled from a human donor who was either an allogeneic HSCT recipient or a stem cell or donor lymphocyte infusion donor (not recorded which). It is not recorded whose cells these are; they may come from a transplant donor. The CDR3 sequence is CASSYGAGGTDTQYF. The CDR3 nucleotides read TGTGCCAGCAGTTACGGGGCAGGGGGCACAGATACGCAGTATTTT.